These 2 T cell receptor beta chains were all obtained from the same sample, sequenced in a study of T-cell memory formation after mild COVID-19. TCRdb ran MiXCR on the 5' RACE reads and lists one entry per CDR3 protein. Of approximately 300,000 distinct CDR3 sequences listed, more than 15% were seen once; the top ten hold 22%. The sequenced material came from PBMCs or a T cell subset sorted from them (not recorded which). The source is a man aged 18 to 30 who had mild COVID-19 (a few samples of this study predate the infection). Cell type and time point are not known.

This rearrangement joins TRBV4-1 to TRBJ2-3, with D possibly matching TRBD1 (6 bases). Germline V CDR1 and CDR2: MGHRA, YSYEKL. The CDR3 has 12 amino acids. The V end lost 3 bases, the J end lost 10 bases, and 11 bases lay between the germline ends. CDR3 in DNA: TGCGCCAGCAGCCACGACCAGGGGCCGCAGTATTTT. Residues: CASSHDQGPQYF.

This clonotype was observed at least ten times. The genes are TRBV5-8 and TRBJ2-7, with D perhaps matching TRBD1 or TRBD2 (6 bases each). From germline, CDR1 is SGHTS and CDR2 YDEGEE. Deletions cut 4 bases from V and 8 bases from J, with 19 bases between. CDR3 length: 14 residues. The CDR3: CASSPGGQVAQQYF. The CDR3 DNA sequence: TGTGCCAGCAGCCCCGGGGGACAAGTGGCGCAGCAGTACTTC.